The clone carrying this T cell receptor beta chain has just a few counts. This CDR3 contains 13 residues. V lost 4 bases to trimming and J lost 5 bases, with 9 bases between them. Germline assignment: CDR1 MNHNS and CDR2 SASEGT. Measured with immunoSEQ multiplex PCR; TCRdb has only the in-frame clones, and not every one. The repertoire includes 260,000 or so clones, almost 85% of them detected once, and less than 15% sits in the top ten. The sample belongs to a study of control samples from healthy donors and cancer patients. This rearrangement joins TRBV6-1 to TRBJ1-5, with no clear D. Specimen: PBMCs. This sequence originates from a woman in her sixties with lung cancer. The CDR3 spells CASSGAFDQPQHF. In DNA form, the CDR3 reads TGTGCCAGCAGTGGAGCATTTGATCAGCCCCAGCATTTT.